The T cell receptor (beta chain) under discussion was sequenced for a study of cytomegalovirus exposure and HLA in healthy donors. At the level of the study: Early released data had 80 million or so unique TCRs, all coming from HLA-typed donors.

V was clipped by 0 bases and J by 4 bases; unmatched bases: 5. This CDR3 is 16 amino acids long. Germline-derived CDR1 and CDR2 are LNHNV and YYDKDF (reference sequence). Study-wide results and limits: Highly shared sequence variants in one cluster were likely a sequencing artifact.

The donors (healthy individuals) were bone marrow donors. Donors showed nominal health when sampled, although they likely had unrecorded immune exposures. In regard to this clone: Its antigen is as yet unknown.

The study ran its PCR with 60 Vbeta and 13 Jbeta primers. Here immunoSEQ multiplex PCR was the method, and the copy in TCRdb shows in-frame clones only, minus some. The table shows some 150,000 clones, with approximately 80% occurring only once. The sequenced material came from PBMCs. This TCR derives from a man aged 18 to 29 in good health and CMV-seropositive. The chain has TRBV15 and TRBJ2-7; 11 bases line up with TRBD2. CDR3: CATSRDIAGGPYEQYF. The DNA for the CDR3 is TGTGCCACCAGCAGAGATATAGCGGGAGGGCCATACGAGCAGTACTTC.